These 32 T cell receptor beta chains originate from one sample sequenced in a study of Ad26.COV2.S vaccination and SARS-CoV-2 variants. The table came from immunoSEQ multiplex PCR; TCRdb's copy has only in-frame clones and leaves some out. The sample lists hundreds of thousands of clones, about 87% seen once, with around 3% in the top ten. Treatment here: some 20 received Ad26.COV2.S at low or high dose, single or two shots; 5 received placebo; per-sample allocation not given. The study sampled participants on day 63 after the first vaccine or placebo injection. The source material was peripheral blood, sampled in a trial of Ad26.COV2.S vaccine versus placebo. These receptors were collected from a person between 18 and 65 years old who received the Ad26.COV2.S COVID-19 vaccine or a placebo.

CDR3 residues: CASSLDPRGANTEAFF. CDR3 in DNA: TGTGCCAGCAGCTTAGATCCCAGGGGGGCGAACACTGAAGCTTTCTTT. The rearrangement uses TRBV11-2 and TRBJ1-1; 7 bases map to TRBD1. The CDR3 loop spans 16 amino acids. V was pared by 0 bases and J by 1 base, with 5 bases of the junction left unmatched. From germline, CDR1 is SGHAT and CDR2 FQNNGV.

The V gene is TRBV5-6, the J gene TRBJ2-7, with no clear D. The V gene lost 1 base and the J gene lost 2 bases, with 10 bases spanning the gap. The CDR3 totals 14 residues. Germline-derived CDR1 and CDR2 are SGHDT and YYEEEE. CDR3 in DNA: TGTGCCAGCAGCTTGCTTGACACTACCTACGAGCAGTACTTC. Its translation: CASSLLDTTYEQYF.

V gene TRBV10-3 combines with J gene TRBJ1-1; D uncertain. There are 13 residues in the CDR3. Germline lookup yields CDR1 ENHRY and CDR2 SYGVKD. Between the trimmed V and J ends, which lost 4 bases and 3 bases, there was a span of 9 bases. CDR3 loop: CAISVGRDTEAFF. DNA of the CDR3: TGTGCCATCAGTGTTGGAAGGGACACTGAAGCTTTCTTT.

CDR3 bases: TGTGCCAGTAGTATGGACCCCGGGACAGGGGATCTGGAGACCCAGTACTTC. Its translation: CASSMDPGTGDLETQYF. The genes are TRBV19 and TRBJ2-5, with TRBD1 identical over 10 bases. CDR1 is LNHDA and CDR2 is SQIVND in the germline V gene (reference sequence). The CDR3 has 17 amino acids. The V gene end was trimmed by 3 bases and the J gene end by 5 bases; junction bases not matched to a gene: 12.

The chain has TRBV7-2 and TRBJ2-1, with D tentatively TRBD1 or TRBD2 (5 bases each). The germline gives CDR1 SGHTA, CDR2 FQGNSA. The CDR3 length is 18 residues. Trimming shortened V by 5 bases and J by 3 bases, and 23 bases separated the two germline ends. The DNA for the CDR3 is TGTGCCAGCAGCCCCGAGGGTGACAGTTATTTTTACTACAATGAGCAGTTCTTC. Translated: CASSPEGDSYFYYNEQFF.

The genes are TRBV30 and TRBJ2-1; no reliable D call. The germline gives CDR1 GTSNPN, CDR2 SVGIG (reference sequence). This CDR3 is built from 13 residues. V was trimmed by 4 bases and J by 4 bases, leaving 11 bases between them. CDR3 sequence: CAWTVTTYNEQFF. The CDR3 bases are TGTGCCTGGACCGTTACTACATACAATGAGCAGTTCTTC.

This chain joins TRBV5-1 and TRBJ1-4; D might be TRBD1 (5 bases). The CDR3 extends over 15 amino acids. With 3 bases removed from V and 0 bases from J, the gap between germline ends came to 9 bases. Per germline, CDR1 SGHRS and CDR2 YFSETQ. This chain's CDR3 is CASSWGGATNEKLFF. In DNA, the CDR3 is TGCGCCAGCAGCTGGGGCGGGGCAACTAATGAAAAACTGTTTTTT.

CDR3 DNA: TGTGCCAGCAGTTCAACCGGACTAGCGGGAGCTAGGTACGAGCAGTACTTC. Translating gives CASSSTGLAGARYEQYF. The V call is TRBV28, the J call TRBJ2-7; 13 bases are a match to TRBD2. J gave up 4 bases and V 4 bases, and 10 bases lay outside the gene matches. Germline CDR1 reads MDHEN; CDR2 reads SYDVKM. The CDR3 length is 17 residues.

The chain couples TRBV24-1 to TRBJ2-7; 9 positions agree with TRBD1. Germline V CDR1 and CDR2: KGHDR, SFDVKD. The CDR3 contains 17 residues. The junction had 12 bases not matched to a gene; V was cut back by 3 bases and J by 4 bases. The CDR3 bases are TGTGCCACCAGTGATACCCCGAGGACAGGGGTCGGGTACGAGCAGTACTTC. It translates to CATSDTPRTGVGYEQYF.

The V gene is TRBV2, the J gene TRBJ2-1; a possible D gene is TRBD1 (6 bases). The V end lost 6 bases, the J end lost 2 bases, and 14 bases lay between the germline ends. Germline loops: CDR1 SNHLY, CDR2 FYNNEI. The CDR3 runs to 15 residues. The CDR3 protein is CASSLRDNPYNEQFF. The CDR3 coding sequence is TGTGCCAGCAGCCTCCGGGACAACCCCTACAATGAGCAGTTCTTC. The complete variable domain, with remaining parts taken from reference TRBV2 and TRBJ2-1, reads EPEVTQTPSHQVTQMGQEVILRCVPISNHLYFYWYRQILGQKVEFLVSFYNNEISEKSEIFDDQFSVERPDGSNFTLKIRSTKLEDSAMYFCASSLRDNPYNEQFFGPGTRLTVL.

V and J are TRBV4-3 and TRBJ2-6; the match to TRBD2 covers 14 bases. The CDR3 length is 20 residues. Trimming took 4 bases from V and 4 from J; bases not matched to a gene: 12. Germline CDR1 LGHNA, CDR2 YSLEER. In nucleotides, the CDR3 is TGCGCCAGCAGCCCCGGGACTAGCGGGAGAGTACCCTTGGGGGCCAACGTCCTGACTTTC. This translates into CASSPGTSGRVPLGANVLTF.

The gene calls are TRBV7-2 and TRBJ2-1; D may be TRBD1 or TRBD2 (6 bases each). The CDR3 has 14 amino acids. Germline CDR1 and CDR2: SGHTA and FQGNSA. V lost 3 bases and J 7 bases, leaving 13 bases between the germline ends. CDR3 bases: TGTGCCAGCAGCTTTGGGGGGCTCGGGAATGAGCAGTTCTTC. Protein product: CASSFGGLGNEQFF.

This chain links TRBV19 with TRBJ2-5, with D perhaps given as TRBD1 or TRBD2 (5 bases each). Germline V gives CDR1 LNHDA, CDR2 SQIVND (reference sequence). The V gene lost 6 bases and the J gene lost 4 bases, with 18 bases spanning the gap. The CDR3 is made up of 15 amino acids. CDR3 sequence (DNA): TGTGCCAGTAGACGAGGGACGGGGAATCGAGAGACCCAGTACTTC. Translating gives CASRRGTGNRETQYF.

The V and J genes are TRBV19 and TRBJ1-2; D possibly corresponds to TRBD1 (5 bases). The CDR3 sequence is 16 residues long. V was clipped by 4 bases and J by 2 bases, with 17 bases between them. The germline V gene has CDR1 LNHDA and CDR2 SQIVND (reference sequence). The CDR3 DNA follows: TGTGCCAGTAGTAAGCCTCCCCGGGGGGTCAACTATGGCTACACCTTC. Amino acid sequence: CASSKPPRGVNYGYTF.

A single count supports this clone. The genes are TRBV2 and TRBJ1-5; D not certain. The CDR3 totals 14 residues. Trimming shortened V by 7 bases and J by 7 bases, and 17 bases separated the two germline ends. Germline-derived CDR1 and CDR2 are SNHLY and FYNNEI. The CDR3 nucleotides read TGTGCCAGCAAATCCCCCGGAAGGGAACAGCCCCAGCATTTT. This translates into CASKSPGREQPQHF.

The chain carries TRBV7-8 and TRBJ2-1, with 9 bases matching TRBD2. Germline loops: CDR1 SGHVS, CDR2 FQNEAQ. Trimming cost V 7 bases and J 2 bases; bases outside gene matches: 15. This CDR3 contains 18 residues. The CDR3 bases are TGTGCCAGCACCAAGATAAAGTGGGGACTAGCCACCTACAATGAGCAGTTCTTC. Translation gives CASTKIKWGLATYNEQFF.

The rearrangement links TRBV6-6 to TRBJ1-1; a possible D gene is TRBD1 (5 bases). V lost 5 bases, J lost 6 bases, and 25 bases lay in between. Per the germline V gene, CDR1 is MNHNY and CDR2 is SVGAGI (reference sequence). This CDR3 region has 17 residues. The CDR3 loop is CASSGSQGQEGFPEAFF. CDR3 sequence (DNA): TGTGCCAGCAGTGGATCGCAGGGTCAAGAGGGTTTTCCTGAAGCTTTCTTT.

This clone appeared a single time. The DNA for the CDR3 is TGTGCCAGCAGCCCAGAGACACACCAAGAGACCCAGTACTTC. This gives the protein CASSPETHQETQYF. The chain joins TRBV7-9 to TRBJ2-5; D ambiguous. This CDR3 has 14 residues. Germline V lookup: CDR1 SEHNR, CDR2 FQNEAQ (reference sequence). The ends were cut back, 5 bases at V and 0 bases at J, with 10 bases in the middle.

The chain employs TRBV11-3 and TRBJ1-6; D possibly corresponds to TRBD1 (5 bases). The V and J ends lost 4 bases and 9 bases respectively, with 10 bases between them. Germline V gene lookup returns CDR1 SGHNT and CDR2 YENEEA. The CDR3 covers 13 residues. CDR3 coding DNA: TGTGCCAGCAGCTCCGGGGCCACTTCACCCCTCCACTTT. This translates into CASSSGATSPLHF.

V usage is TRBV6-2 or TRBV6-3 and J usage is TRBJ2-7; 8 bases are shared with TRBD1. Germline CDR1 is MNHEY and CDR2 is SVGEGT. This CDR3 is 15 amino acids long. J gave up 7 bases and V 0 bases, and 8 bases lay outside the gene matches. CDR3 nucleotides: TGTGCCAGCAGTTACTCGACAAATGACAGGGGAGAGCAGTACTTC. Protein product: CASSYSTNDRGEQYF.

In DNA form, the CDR3 reads TGCGCCAGCAGCCAAGATCATTTTGCCGGAGCTAATCAGCCCCAGCATTTT. This translates into CASSQDHFAGANQPQHF. The chain has TRBV4-1 and TRBJ1-5; D not resolved. Germline CDR1 MGHRA, CDR2 YSYEKL. The V and J ends lost 0 bases and 4 bases respectively, with 16 bases between them. The CDR3 loop spans 17 amino acids.

This chain links TRBV18 with TRBJ1-4, with D tentatively TRBD1 (6 bases). Germline CDR1 and CDR2: KGHSH and LQKENI. This CDR3 spans 15 amino acids. V gave up 6 bases and J gave up 5 bases, with 16 bases separating them. CDR3 amino acids: CASSDSDSRNEKLFF. DNA of the CDR3: TGTGCCAGCTCCGATTCGGACAGCCGGAATGAAAAACTGTTTTTT.

The CDR3 nucleotides read TGCAGTGCTAGTGATCCGGGACTAGCGGGGGGAGTCTACAATGAGCAGTTCTTC. This sequence encodes CSASDPGLAGGVYNEQFF. The chain uses TRBV20-1 and TRBJ2-1; 15 bases are shared with TRBD2. Germline CDR1 DFQATT, CDR2 SNEGSKA (reference sequence). The CDR3 consists of 18 residues. Losses at the gene ends were 3 bases for V and 3 bases for J; bases not matched to a gene: 9.

This clone showed up many times. J is TRBJ2-1 and V is TRBV18; D perhaps matches TRBD1 (6 bases). Germline CDR1 is KGHSH and CDR2 is LQKENI. The CDR3 is 17 residues long. V shed 0 bases and J shed 5 bases, with 17 bases lying between them. The CDR3 nucleotides are TGTGCCAGCTCACCACCTTTGGGGACATTAAACCACAATGAGCAGTTCTTC. Protein product: CASSPPLGTLNHNEQFF. Supplemented by reference TRBV18 and TRBJ2-1, the full variable domain reads NAGVMQNPRHLVRRRGQEARLRCSPMKGHSHVYWYRQLPEEGLKFMVYLQKENIIDESGMPKERFSAEFPKEGPSILRIQQVVRGDSAAYFCASSPPLGTLNHNEQFFGPGTRLTVL.

The V gene is TRBV5-4, the J gene TRBJ2-7; 9 bases are a match to TRBD2. Germline V gene sequence: CDR1 SGHNT, CDR2 YYREEE (reference sequence). This CDR3 has 15 amino acids. V lost 0 bases and J lost 5; bases outside the gene matches: 6. In DNA, the CDR3 is TGTGCCAGCAGCTTGGGGGGGACTAGCCCCCACGAGCAGTACTTC. Its protein is CASSLGGTSPHEQYF.

The chain couples TRBV30 to TRBJ2-3; 10 positions match TRBD2. The CDR3 loop spans 14 amino acids. After removal of 7 bases from V and 1 base from J, the junction contained 5 bases not matched to a gene. Per the germline V gene, CDR1 is GTSNPN and CDR2 is SVGIG (reference sequence). DNA for the CDR3: TGTGCCTCTTTAACTAGCGGGGGCACAGATACGCAGTATTTT. This codes for CASLTSGGTDTQYF.

The rearrangement uses TRBV6-1 and TRBJ2-2, with 11 bases matching TRBD2. The V segment lost 2 bases and the J segment 5 bases; nucleotides outside the gene matches: 1. CDR1 is MNHNS, CDR2 SASEGT, per germline. CDR3 size: 15 residues. The CDR3 DNA is TGTGCCAGCAGTGAACTAGCGGGAGGAACCGGGGAGCTGTTTTTT. Translating gives CASSELAGGTGELFF.

The V gene is TRBV7-3, the J gene TRBJ1-2; the match to TRBD1 covers 8 bases. V gave up 3 bases and J gave up 8 bases; unmatched junction bases: 8. There are 14 residues in the CDR3. Germline values: CDR1 SGHTA, CDR2 FQGTGA. In DNA, the CDR3 is TGTGCCAGCAGCTTGACAGGGGCCTCTTTAGGCTACACCTTC. It translates to CASSLTGASLGYTF.

This chain links TRBV19 with TRBJ1-5, with D possibly being TRBD1 (6 bases). The CDR3 contains 14 residues. Trimming removed 3 bases at V and 2 bases at J, with 8 bases between. CDR1 is LNHDA, CDR2 SQIVND, per germline (reference sequence). The CDR3: CASSIRGGNQPQHF. Here the CDR3 DNA reads TGTGCCAGTAGTATCAGGGGTGGCAATCAGCCCCAGCATTTT.

V and J are TRBV19 and TRBJ2-2, with 11 bases fitting TRBD1. Germline V gives CDR1 LNHDA, CDR2 SQIVND (reference sequence). V shed 7 bases, J shed 6 bases, and the junction held 7 bases outside the gene matches. The CDR3 totals 15 residues. This CDR3 is CASKDRGLWAGELFF. CDR3 nucleotides: TGTGCCAGTAAGGACAGGGGGCTTTGGGCCGGGGAGCTGTTTTTT.

V and J are TRBV7-9 and TRBJ2-1, with unresolved D. In germline, CDR1 is SEHNR, CDR2 FQNEAQ (reference sequence). CDR3 length: 12 residues. V lost 6 bases, J lost 7 bases, and 10 bases lay in between. CDR3 nucleotides: TGTGCCAGCAGTACGAGCGTTAATGAGCAGTTCTTC. This translates into CASSTSVNEQFF. Combining the CDR3 with reference TRBV7-9 and TRBJ2-1 gives the whole variable domain DTGVSQNPRHKITKRGQNVTFRCDPISEHNRLYWYRQTLGQGPEFLTYFQNEAQLEKSRLLSDRFSAERPKGSFSTLEIQRTEQGDSAMYLCASSTSVNEQFFGPGTRLTVL.

CDR3 amino acids: CASSASTGGQGGQPQHF. DNA for the CDR3: TGTGCCAGCAGTGCATCCACCGGAGGGCAGGGTGGTCAGCCCCAGCATTTT. J is TRBJ1-5 and V is TRBV25-1, with D possibly being TRBD1 (5 bases). The CDR3 has 17 residues. The germline V and J ends were trimmed by 4 bases and 6 bases, with 22 bases remaining between them. CDR1 and CDR2 from the germline V gene are MGHDK and SYGVNS.